This TCR beta chain was observed in a study of blood T cell repertoires in COVID-19. As originally analysed: It was from reference gene primer amplification that nucleated cell counts were estimated. Data came from immunoSEQ multiplex PCR; TCRdb stores just in-frame clones and leaves some out. V and J calls and clone size come straight from that table; D and trimming were deduced from the DNA. The sample yields about 6,700 clones, roughly 86% seen once. The CDR3 covers 14 residues. V lost 0 bases, J lost 5 bases, and 10 bases lay in between. Looked up from germline, CDR1 is SGHRS and CDR2 is YFSETQ. The genes are TRBV5-1 and TRBJ2-3; D unresolved. Sequencing used peripheral blood. This TCR was recovered from a human donor in a cohort sampled during active COVID-19. This CDR3 is CASSLGQVGDTQYF. DNA of the CDR3: TGCGCCAGCAGCTTGGGCCAGGTGGGAGATACGCAGTATTTT.